These 3 T cell receptor beta chains originate from one sample sequenced in a study of blood T cells in healthy people across ages (dated by TCRdb to between 2014 and 2017). The library was made by 5' RACE. TCRdb lists the instrument as Illumina HiSeq 2500. A second PCR of about 7 to 12 cycles was run with a J-beta primer mix and a sample-barcoded 5' primer. TCRdb ran its own pipeline on the public reads, namely fastp trimming at Q25 and MiXCR clone calling, and kept in-frame beta chains. Every distinct CDR3 protein forms one entry, paired with its most common genes and DNA. This sample lists under 800,000 distinct CDR3 sequences; approximately 21% were detected once. The ten most abundant clones make up 3% to 4% of the sample. The sequenced sample consisted of blood. The origin of the receptors is a man in his sixties or seventies in good health.

J is TRBJ2-4 and V is TRBV4-1; the D gene could be TRBD1 or TRBD2 (6 bases each). Germline loops: CDR1 MGHRA, CDR2 YSYEKL. V lost 0 bases to trimming and J lost 0 bases, with 15 bases between them. The CDR3 consists of 18 residues. The CDR3 sequence: CASSQDLGGGLAKNIQYF. The DNA for the CDR3 is TGCGCCAGCAGCCAAGATTTAGGGGGAGGTCTAGCCAAAAACATTCAGTACTTC.

Only a few counts were recorded for this clonotype. The CDR3 nucleotides are TGTGCCAGCAGTTACTTCCCATCCTCGTACCAAGAGACCCAGTACTTC. Translation gives CASSYFPSSYQETQYF. The chain recombines TRBV6-2 or TRBV6-3 with TRBJ2-5; D unresolved. The CDR3 is made up of 16 amino acids. Germline CDR1 and CDR2: MNHEY and SVGEGT. V lost 1 base to trimming and J lost 0 bases, with 12 bases between them.

About this clonotype: A much larger clone lies one base from this, so it may be a read error. This chain links TRBV7-2 with TRBJ2-7, with 8 bases fitting TRBD2. The CDR3 has 14 residues. Germline CDR1 is SGHTA and CDR2 is FQGNSA. Losses at the gene ends were 5 bases for V and 2 bases for J; bases not matched to a gene: 5. The CDR3 nucleotides read TGTGCCAGCAGCCCTACTAGCGGCCCCTACGAGCAGTACTTC. Translation gives CASSPTSGPYEQYF.